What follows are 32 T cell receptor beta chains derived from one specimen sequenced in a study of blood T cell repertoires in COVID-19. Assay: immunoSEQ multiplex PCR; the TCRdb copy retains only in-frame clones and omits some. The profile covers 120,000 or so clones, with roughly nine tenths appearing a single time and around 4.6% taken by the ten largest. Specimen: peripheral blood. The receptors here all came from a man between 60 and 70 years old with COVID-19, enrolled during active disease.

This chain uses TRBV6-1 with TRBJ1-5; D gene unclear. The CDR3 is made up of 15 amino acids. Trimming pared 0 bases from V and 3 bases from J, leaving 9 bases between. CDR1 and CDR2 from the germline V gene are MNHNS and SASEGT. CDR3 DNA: TGTGCCAGCAGTGAAGCAGGACTGATCAATCAGCCCCAGCATTTT. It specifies CASSEAGLINQPQHF.

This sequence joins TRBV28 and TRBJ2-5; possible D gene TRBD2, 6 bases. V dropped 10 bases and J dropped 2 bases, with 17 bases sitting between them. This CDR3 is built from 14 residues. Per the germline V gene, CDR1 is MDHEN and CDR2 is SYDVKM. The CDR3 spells CATHRWEAQETQYF. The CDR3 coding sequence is TGTGCCACCCATCGGTGGGAGGCTCAAGAGACCCAGTACTTC.

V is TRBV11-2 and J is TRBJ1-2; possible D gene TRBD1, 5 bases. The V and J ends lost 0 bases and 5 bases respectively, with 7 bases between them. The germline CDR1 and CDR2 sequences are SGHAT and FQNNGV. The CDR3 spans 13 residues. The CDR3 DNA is TGTGCCAGCAGCTTAGATCCAGGGTATGGCTACACCTTC. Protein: CASSLDPGYGYTF.

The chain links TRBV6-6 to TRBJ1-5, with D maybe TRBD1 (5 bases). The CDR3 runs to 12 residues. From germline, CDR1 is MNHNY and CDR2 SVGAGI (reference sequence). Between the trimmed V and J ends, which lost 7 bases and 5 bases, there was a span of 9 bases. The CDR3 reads CASNKGDQPQHF. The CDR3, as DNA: TGTGCCAGCAATAAAGGGGATCAGCCCCAGCATTTT.

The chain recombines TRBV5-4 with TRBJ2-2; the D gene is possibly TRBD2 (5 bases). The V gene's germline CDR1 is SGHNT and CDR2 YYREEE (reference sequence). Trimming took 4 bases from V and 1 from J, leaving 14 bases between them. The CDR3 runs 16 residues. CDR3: CASSSQRGGNTGELFF. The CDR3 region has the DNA TGTGCCAGCAGCAGTCAAAGAGGAGGGAACACCGGGGAGCTGTTTTTT.

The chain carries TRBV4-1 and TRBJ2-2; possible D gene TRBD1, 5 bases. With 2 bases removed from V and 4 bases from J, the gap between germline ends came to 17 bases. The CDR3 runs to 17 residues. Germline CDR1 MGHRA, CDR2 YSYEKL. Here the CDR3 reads CASSQKGKGHLTGELFF. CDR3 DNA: TGCGCCAGCAGCCAAAAAGGGAAAGGACACCTCACCGGGGAGCTGTTTTTT.

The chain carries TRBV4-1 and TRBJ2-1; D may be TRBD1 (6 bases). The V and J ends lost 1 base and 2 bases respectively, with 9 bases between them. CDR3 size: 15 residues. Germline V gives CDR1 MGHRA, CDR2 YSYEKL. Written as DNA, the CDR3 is TGCGCCAGCAGCCAAGCGGGGACAACCTACAATGAGCAGTTCTTC. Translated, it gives CASSQAGTTYNEQFF.

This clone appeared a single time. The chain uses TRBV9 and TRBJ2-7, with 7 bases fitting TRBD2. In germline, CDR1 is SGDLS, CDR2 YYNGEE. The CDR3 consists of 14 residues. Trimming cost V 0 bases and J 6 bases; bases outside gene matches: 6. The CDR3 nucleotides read TGTGCCAGCAGCGTAGTCGCGGGAGAGGGCGAGCAGTACTTC. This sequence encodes CASSVVAGEGEQYF. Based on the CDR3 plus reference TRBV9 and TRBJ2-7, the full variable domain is DSGVTQTPKHLITATGQRVTLRCSPRSGDLSVYWYQQSLDQGLQFLIQYYNGEERAKGNILERFSAQQFPDLHSELNLSSLELGDSALYFCASSVVAGEGEQYFGPGTRLTVT.

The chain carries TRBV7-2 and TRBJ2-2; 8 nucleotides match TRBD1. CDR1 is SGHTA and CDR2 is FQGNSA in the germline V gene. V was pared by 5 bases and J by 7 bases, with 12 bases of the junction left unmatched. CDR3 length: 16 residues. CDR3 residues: CASSRIGTGGGGELFF. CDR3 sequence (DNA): TGTGCCAGCAGCAGGATCGGGACAGGCGGAGGCGGGGAGCTGTTTTTT. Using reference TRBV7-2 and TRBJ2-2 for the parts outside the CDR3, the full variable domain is GAGVSQSPSNKVTEKGKDVELRCDPISGHTALYWYRQSLGQGLEFLIYFQGNSAPDKSGLPSDRFSAERTGGSVSTLTIQRTQQEDSAVYLCASSRIGTGGGGELFFGEGSRLTVL.

The CDR3 nucleotides are TGCGCCAGCAGCCATAGACAACTCGGCTCCTACAATGAGCAGTTCTTC. This encodes CASSHRQLGSYNEQFF. This chain uses TRBV4-1 with TRBJ2-1; D gene unclear. V gave up 3 bases and J gave up 0 bases, with 12 bases separating them. The CDR3 consists of 16 residues. The germline gives CDR1 MGHRA, CDR2 YSYEKL.

The CDR3 DNA reads as TGCGCCAGCAGCCAAGTTTCCAGACAGACCACCATATATTTT. It translates to CASSQVSRQTTIYF. The chain combines TRBV4-3 with TRBJ1-3; perhaps TRBD1 as D (5 bases). Germline-derived CDR1 and CDR2 are LGHNA and YSLEER. CDR3 length: 14 residues. With 1 base removed from V and 9 bases from J, the gap between germline ends came to 13 bases.

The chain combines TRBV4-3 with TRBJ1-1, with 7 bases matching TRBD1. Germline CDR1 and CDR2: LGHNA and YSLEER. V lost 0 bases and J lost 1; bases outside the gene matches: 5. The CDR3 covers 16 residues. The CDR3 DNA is TGCGCCAGCAGCCAAGATGGGGGACAGTCGAACACTGAAGCTTTCTTT. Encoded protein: CASSQDGGQSNTEAFF.

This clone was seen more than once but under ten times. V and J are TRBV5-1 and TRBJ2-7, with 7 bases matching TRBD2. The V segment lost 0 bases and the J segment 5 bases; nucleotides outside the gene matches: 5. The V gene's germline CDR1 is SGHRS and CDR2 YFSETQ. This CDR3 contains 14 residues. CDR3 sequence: CASSLVREDHEQYF. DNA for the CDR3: TGCGCCAGCAGCTTGGTACGGGAGGACCACGAGCAGTACTTC.

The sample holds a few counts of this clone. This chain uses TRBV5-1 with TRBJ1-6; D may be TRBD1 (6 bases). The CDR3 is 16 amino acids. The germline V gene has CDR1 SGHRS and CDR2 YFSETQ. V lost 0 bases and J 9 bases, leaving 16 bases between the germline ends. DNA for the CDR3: TGCGCCAGCAGCTTGGCCGTGGGCAGGGGTTTTTCACCCCTCCACTTT. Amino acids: CASSLAVGRGFSPLHF.

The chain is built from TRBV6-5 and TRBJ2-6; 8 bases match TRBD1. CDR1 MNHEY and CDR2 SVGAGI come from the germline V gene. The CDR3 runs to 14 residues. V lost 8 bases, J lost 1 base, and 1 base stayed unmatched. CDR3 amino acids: CASHRGSGANVLTF. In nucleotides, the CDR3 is TGTGCCAGCCACAGGGGGTCTGGGGCCAACGTCCTGACTTTC.

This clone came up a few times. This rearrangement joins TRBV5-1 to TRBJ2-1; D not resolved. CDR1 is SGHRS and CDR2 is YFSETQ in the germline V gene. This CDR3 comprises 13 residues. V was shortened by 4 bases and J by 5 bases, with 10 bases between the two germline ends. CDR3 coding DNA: TGCGCCAGCAGCCACGGCGGAGACAATGAGCAGTTCTTC. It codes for CASSHGGDNEQFF.

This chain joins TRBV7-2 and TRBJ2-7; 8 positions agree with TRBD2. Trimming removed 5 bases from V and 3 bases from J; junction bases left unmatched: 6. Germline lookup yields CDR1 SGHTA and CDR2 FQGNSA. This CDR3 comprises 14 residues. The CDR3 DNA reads TGTGCCAGCAGCCCCGGGACTAGAAACTACGAGCAGTACTTC. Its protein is CASSPGTRNYEQYF.

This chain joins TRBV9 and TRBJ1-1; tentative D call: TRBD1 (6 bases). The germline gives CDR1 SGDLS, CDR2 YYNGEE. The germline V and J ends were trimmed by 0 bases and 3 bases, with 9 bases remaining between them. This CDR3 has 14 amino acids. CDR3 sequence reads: CASSVEGDDTEAFF. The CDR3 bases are TGTGCCAGCAGCGTAGAGGGGGATGACACTGAAGCTTTCTTT. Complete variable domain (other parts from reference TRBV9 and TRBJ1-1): DSGVTQTPKHLITATGQRVTLRCSPRSGDLSVYWYQQSLDQGLQFLIQYYNGEERAKGNILERFSAQQFPDLHSELNLSSLELGDSALYFCASSVEGDDTEAFFGQGTRLTVV.

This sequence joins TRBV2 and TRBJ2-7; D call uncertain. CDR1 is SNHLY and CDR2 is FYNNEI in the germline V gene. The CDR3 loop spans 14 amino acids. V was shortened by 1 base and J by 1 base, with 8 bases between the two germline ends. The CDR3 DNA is TGTGCCAGCAGTGAAGGGAGTTTATCCTACGAGCAGTACTTC. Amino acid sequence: CASSEGSLSYEQYF.

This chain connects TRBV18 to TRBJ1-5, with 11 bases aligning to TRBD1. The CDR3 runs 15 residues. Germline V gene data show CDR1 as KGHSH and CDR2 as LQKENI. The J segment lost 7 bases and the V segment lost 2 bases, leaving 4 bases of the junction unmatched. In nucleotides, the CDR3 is TGTGCCAGCTCACCAGGACAGGGGGCCAGCCAGCCCCAGCATTTT. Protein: CASSPGQGASQPQHF.

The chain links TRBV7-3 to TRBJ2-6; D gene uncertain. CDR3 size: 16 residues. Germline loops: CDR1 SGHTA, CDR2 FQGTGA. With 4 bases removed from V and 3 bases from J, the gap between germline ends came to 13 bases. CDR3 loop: CASSSWSGFGANVLTF. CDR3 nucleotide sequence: TGTGCCAGCAGCTCTTGGTCCGGTTTTGGGGCCAACGTCCTGACTTTC. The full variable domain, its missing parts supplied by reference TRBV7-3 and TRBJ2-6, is GAGVSQTPSNKVTEKGKYVELRCDPISGHTALYWYRQSLGQGPEFLIYFQGTGAADDSGLPNDRFFAVRPEGSVSTLKIQRTERGDSAVYLCASSSWSGFGANVLTFGAGSRLTVL.

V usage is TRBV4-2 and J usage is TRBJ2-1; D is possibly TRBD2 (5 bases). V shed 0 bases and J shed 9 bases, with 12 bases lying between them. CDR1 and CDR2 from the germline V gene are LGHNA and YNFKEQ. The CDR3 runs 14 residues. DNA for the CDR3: TGTGCCAGCAGCCAAGAAGATAGCGTATTTGAGCAGTTCTTC. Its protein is CASSQEDSVFEQFF.

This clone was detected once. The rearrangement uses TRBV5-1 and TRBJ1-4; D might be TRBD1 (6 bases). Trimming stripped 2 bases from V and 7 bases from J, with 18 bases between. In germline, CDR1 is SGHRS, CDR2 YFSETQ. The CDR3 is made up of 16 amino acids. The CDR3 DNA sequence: TGCGCCAGCAGCTTAGCTCTACAGGGTAATGGTGAAAAACTGTTTTTT. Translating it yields CASSLALQGNGEKLFF.

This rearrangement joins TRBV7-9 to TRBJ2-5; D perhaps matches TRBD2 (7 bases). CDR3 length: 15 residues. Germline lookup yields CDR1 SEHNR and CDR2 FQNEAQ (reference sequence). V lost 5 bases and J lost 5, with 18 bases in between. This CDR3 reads CASSRDGGLRETQYF. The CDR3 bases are TGTGCCAGCAGCAGAGACGGGGGGCTACGGGAGACCCAGTACTTC.

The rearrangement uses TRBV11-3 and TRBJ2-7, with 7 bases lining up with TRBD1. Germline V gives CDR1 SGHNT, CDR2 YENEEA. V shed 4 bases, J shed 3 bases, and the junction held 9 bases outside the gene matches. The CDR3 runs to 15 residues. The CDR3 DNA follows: TGTGCCAGCAGCTCGCACGGGACAGATAACTACGAGCAGTACTTC. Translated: CASSSHGTDNYEQYF.

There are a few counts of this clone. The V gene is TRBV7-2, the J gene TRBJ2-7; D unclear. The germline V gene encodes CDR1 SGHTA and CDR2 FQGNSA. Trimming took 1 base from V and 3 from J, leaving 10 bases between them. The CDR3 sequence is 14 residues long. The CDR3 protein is CASSLGVGFYEQYF. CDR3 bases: TGTGCCAGCAGCTTAGGGGTGGGCTTCTACGAGCAGTACTTC.

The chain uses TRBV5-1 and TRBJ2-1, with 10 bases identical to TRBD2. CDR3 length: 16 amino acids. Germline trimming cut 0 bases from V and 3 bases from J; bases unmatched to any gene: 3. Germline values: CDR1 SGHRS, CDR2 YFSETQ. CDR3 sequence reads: CASSLAIAGGYNEQFF. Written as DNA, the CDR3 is TGCGCCAGCAGCTTGGCGATAGCGGGAGGCTACAATGAGCAGTTCTTC.

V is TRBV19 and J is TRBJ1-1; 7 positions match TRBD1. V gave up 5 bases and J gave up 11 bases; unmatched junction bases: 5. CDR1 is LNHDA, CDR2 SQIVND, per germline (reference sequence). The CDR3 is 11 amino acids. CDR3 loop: CASSLTGSAFF. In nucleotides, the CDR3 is TGTGCCAGTAGTCTGACAGGGTCGGCTTTCTTT. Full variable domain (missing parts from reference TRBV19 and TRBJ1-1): DGGITQSPKYLFRKEGQNVTLSCEQNLNHDAMYWYRQDPGQGLRLIYYSQIVNDFQKGDIAEGYSVSREKKESFPLTVTSAQKNPTAFYLCASSLTGSAFFGQGTRLTVV.

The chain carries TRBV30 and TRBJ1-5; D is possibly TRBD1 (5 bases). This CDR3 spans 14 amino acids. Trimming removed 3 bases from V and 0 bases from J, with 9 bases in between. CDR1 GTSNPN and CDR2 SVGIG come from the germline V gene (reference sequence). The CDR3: CAWRGRGSNQPQHF. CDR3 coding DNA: TGTGCCTGGAGGGGAAGGGGTAGCAATCAGCCCCAGCATTTT.

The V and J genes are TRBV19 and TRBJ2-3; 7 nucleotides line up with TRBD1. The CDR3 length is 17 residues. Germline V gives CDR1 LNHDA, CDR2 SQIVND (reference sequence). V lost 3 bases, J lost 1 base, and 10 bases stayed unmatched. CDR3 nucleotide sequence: TGTGCCAGTAGTATCCCCGCCGGGACAGAGGGCACAGATACGCAGTATTTT. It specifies CASSIPAGTEGTDTQYF. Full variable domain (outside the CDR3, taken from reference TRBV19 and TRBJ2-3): DGGITQSPKYLFRKEGQNVTLSCEQNLNHDAMYWYRQDPGQGLRLIYYSQIVNDFQKGDIAEGYSVSREKKESFPLTVTSAQKNPTAFYLCASSIPAGTEGTDTQYFGPGTRLTVL.

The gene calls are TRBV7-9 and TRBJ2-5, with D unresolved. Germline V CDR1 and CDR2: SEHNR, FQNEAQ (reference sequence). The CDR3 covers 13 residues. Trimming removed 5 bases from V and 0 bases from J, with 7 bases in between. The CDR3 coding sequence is TGTGCCAGCAGCCCACAAGACCAAGAGACCCAGTACTTC. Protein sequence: CASSPQDQETQYF. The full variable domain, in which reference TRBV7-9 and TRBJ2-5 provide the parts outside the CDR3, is DTGVSQNPRHKITKRGQNVTFRCDPISEHNRLYWYRQTLGQGPEFLTYFQNEAQLEKSRLLSDRFSAERPKGSFSTLEIQRTEQGDSAMYLCASSPQDQETQYFGPGTRLLVL.

The CDR3 here is CSVDRSNTGELFF. The CDR3 region has the DNA TGCAGCGTTGACAGATCGAACACCGGGGAGCTGTTTTTT. The rearrangement links TRBV29-1 to TRBJ2-2; D ambiguous. V shed 3 bases and J shed 0 bases, with 5 bases lying between them. This CDR3 is 13 amino acids long. The germline V gene encodes CDR1 SQVTM and CDR2 ANQGSEA.